This entry features one T cell receptor beta chain sequence. The CDR3 covers 14 residues. The V segment lost 9 bases and the J segment 5 bases; nucleotides outside the gene matches: 12. Germline lookup yields CDR1 MDHEN and CDR2 SYDVKM. The sample is drawn from a study of CD8 T cells in ankylosing spondylitis. TCRdb itself ran the 5' RACE reads through MiXCR, one entry per CDR3 protein. Of 250,000 to 400,000 distinct CDR3 sequences in the sample, under 14% were seen once. This sequence was found in a female donor with ankylosing spondylitis or in good health (not recorded which). The specimen sequenced was blood, either unsorted or a sorted T cell fraction (not recorded which). The chain couples TRBV28 to TRBJ2-5; the match to TRBD1 covers 7 bases. As DNA, the CDR3 is TGTGCCAGTAAGACACAGGGGTTCCGGGAGACCCAGTACTTC. It codes for CASKTQGFRETQYF.